A selection of T cell receptor beta chains follows, all from one sample in a study of T cell repertoires in ileal Crohn's disease. The repertoire was sequenced with immunoSEQ multiplex PCR; TCRdb's copy has only in-frame clones and lacks some. The sample has roughly 5,200 clones, around nine tenths seen once. What was sequenced was ileal tissue. Receptors were obtained from an adult with Crohn's disease. CDR3s include the opening cysteine and the closing phenylalanine or tryptophan. Fields, in order: V gene, J gene, D gene, clone size, CDR3 protein, CDR3 DNA. D genes are given only for firm matches. Size is stated for part of the rows, as once, few or many counts, or as a class when the clone is expanded.

v_gene: TRBV5-4
j_gene: TRBJ2-1
d_gene: NA
abundance: NA
CDR3aa: CASNSQGYNEQFF
CDR3nt: TGTGCCAGTAACTCCCAGGGCTACAATGAGCAGTTCTTC

v_gene: TRBV27
j_gene: TRBJ2-6
d_gene: NA
abundance: NA
CDR3aa: CASGGLSGANVLTF
CDR3nt: TGTGCCAGCGGGGGACTTTCTGGGGCCAACGTCCTGACTTTC

v_gene: TRBV5-1
j_gene: TRBJ2-5
d_gene: NA
abundance: NA
CDR3aa: CASSRPGETQYF
CDR3nt: TGCGCCAGCAGCCGACCAGGGGAGACCCAGTACTTC

v_gene: TRBV18
j_gene: TRBJ1-1
d_gene: NA
abundance: NA
CDR3aa: CASSPPSSNTEAFF
CDR3nt: TGTGCCAGCTCACCACCGAGCAGTAACACTGAAGCTTTCTTT

v_gene: TRBV5-1
j_gene: TRBJ2-7
d_gene: TRBD2
abundance: NA
CDR3aa: CASSPTSGSSYEQYF
CDR3nt: TGCGCCAGCAGCCCGACCAGCGGGAGCTCCTACGAGCAGTACTTC

v_gene: TRBV7-2
j_gene: TRBJ2-7
d_gene: TRBD2
abundance: once
CDR3aa: CASSLVSSGSYEQYF
CDR3nt: TGTGCCAGCAGCTTAGTTAGTAGCGGGAGCTACGAGCAGTACTTC

v_gene: TRBV15
j_gene: TRBJ2-5
d_gene: TRBD2
abundance: NA
CDR3aa: CATSRGLAGASTQYF
CDR3nt: TGTGCCACCAGCAGAGGCCTAGCGGGGGCCTCGACCCAGTACTTC

v_gene: TRBV11-2
j_gene: TRBJ2-7
d_gene: TRBD2
abundance: NA
CDR3aa: CASSLISGTSYEQYF
CDR3nt: TGTGCCAGCAGCTTGATTAGCGGGACCTCCTACGAGCAGTACTTC

v_gene: TRBV4-1
j_gene: TRBJ2-5
d_gene: TRBD1
abundance: NA
CDR3aa: CASSPYPGQGGETQYF
CDR3nt: TGCGCCAGCAGCCCCTATCCGGGACAGGGGGGGGAGACCCAGTACTTC

v_gene: TRBV6-5
j_gene: TRBJ1-5
d_gene: NA
abundance: NA
CDR3aa: CASSYDRNSNQPQHF
CDR3nt: TGTGCCAGCAGTTACGACAGAAATAGCAATCAGCCCCAGCATTTT

v_gene: TRBV7-2
j_gene: TRBJ2-7
d_gene: NA
abundance: NA
CDR3aa: CASSDPGRDSYEQYF
CDR3nt: TGTGCCAGCAGTGATCCGGGGCGGGACTCCTACGAGCAGTACTTC

v_gene: TRBV11-3
j_gene: TRBJ2-3
d_gene: NA
abundance: NA
CDR3aa: CASSLGSGVTDTQYF
CDR3nt: TGTGCCAGCAGCTTAGGGTCAGGGGTCACAGATACGCAGTATTTT

v_gene: TRBV7-2
j_gene: TRBJ2-1
d_gene: NA
abundance: NA
CDR3aa: CASSLDGGSSYNEQFF
CDR3nt: TGTGCCAGCAGCTTAGATGGAGGGAGCTCCTACAATGAGCAGTTCTTC

v_gene: TRBV7-2
j_gene: TRBJ1-2
d_gene: NA
abundance: NA
CDR3aa: CASSLRYNYGYTF
CDR3nt: TGTGCCAGCAGCTTAAGGTATAACTATGGCTACACCTTC

v_gene: TRBV5-5
j_gene: TRBJ2-7
d_gene: NA
abundance: few
CDR3aa: CASSLSGSRQYF
CDR3nt: TGTGCCAGCAGCTTGAGTGGCAGCAGACAGTACTTC

v_gene: TRBV25-1
j_gene: TRBJ2-3
d_gene: NA
abundance: NA
CDR3aa: CASNREHPGWWPPDTQYF
CDR3nt: TGTGCCAGCAACAGGGAACATCCAGGGTGGTGGCCTCCAGATACGCAGTATTTT

v_gene: TRBV7-2
j_gene: TRBJ2-5
d_gene: NA
abundance: NA
CDR3aa: CASSFSSRGPEETQYF
CDR3nt: TGTGCCAGCAGCTTCTCCTCAAGGGGACCGGAAGAGACCCAGTACTTC

v_gene: TRBV19
j_gene: TRBJ2-4
d_gene: TRBD2
abundance: NA
CDR3aa: CASRIAGGPNIQYF
CDR3nt: TGTGCCAGTAGAATAGCGGGGGGGCCGAACATTCAGTACTTC

v_gene: TRBV19
j_gene: TRBJ2-7
d_gene: TRBD1
abundance: NA
CDR3aa: CASSPGTGGTSREQYF
CDR3nt: TGTGCCAGTAGTCCAGGGACAGGGGGGACCTCTCGCGAGCAGTACTTC

v_gene: TRBV25-1
j_gene: TRBJ2-3
d_gene: TRBD2
abundance: NA
CDR3aa: CASSSGGVGDTQYF
CDR3nt: TGTGCCAGCAGTTCGGGGGGGGTTGGAGATACGCAGTATTTT

v_gene: TRBV5-6
j_gene: TRBJ1-4
d_gene: NA
abundance: few
CDR3aa: CASTEGHATNEKLFF
CDR3nt: TGTGCCAGTACGGAGGGGCACGCAACTAATGAAAAACTGTTTTTT

v_gene: TRBV5-1
j_gene: TRBJ2-5
d_gene: NA
abundance: once
CDR3aa: CASSLDSQETQYF
CDR3nt: TGCGCCAGCAGCTTGGACAGCCAAGAGACCCAGTACTTC

v_gene: TRBV5-4
j_gene: TRBJ2-1
d_gene: TRBD1
abundance: NA
CDR3aa: CASTPQGGDEQFF
CDR3nt: TGTGCCAGCACCCCACAGGGGGGCGATGAGCAGTTCTTC

v_gene: TRBV7-9
j_gene: TRBJ1-2
d_gene: NA
abundance: NA
CDR3aa: CASSFSSVSPNYGYTF
CDR3nt: TGTGCCAGCAGCTTTTCTTCCGTCAGTCCCAACTATGGCTACACCTTC

v_gene: TRBV10-3
j_gene: TRBJ2-3
d_gene: NA
abundance: NA
CDR3aa: CAISVQQGERGTDTQYF
CDR3nt: TGTGCCATCAGTGTCCAGCAGGGTGAGAGAGGCACAGATACGCAGTATTTT

v_gene: TRBV6-5
j_gene: TRBJ2-7
d_gene: NA
abundance: NA
CDR3aa: CASRGNSYEQYF
CDR3nt: TGTGCCAGCAGGGGGAACTCCTACGAGCAGTACTTC

v_gene: TRBV19
j_gene: TRBJ2-2
d_gene: TRBD2
abundance: NA
CDR3aa: CASSISNKWTSGLFF
CDR3nt: TGTGCCAGTAGTATTTCCAACAAATGGACTAGCGGGCTGTTTTTT

v_gene: TRBV4-3
j_gene: TRBJ1-2
d_gene: TRBD1
abundance: large
CDR3aa: CASSLDRGVNYGYTF
CDR3nt: TGCGCCAGCAGCCTGGACAGGGGGGTTAACTATGGCTACACCTTC

v_gene: TRBV11-3
j_gene: TRBJ2-1
d_gene: TRBD2
abundance: NA
CDR3aa: CASSLGPPGTSGRNEQFF
CDR3nt: TGTGCCAGCAGCTTAGGGCCCCCGGGGACTAGCGGGCGCAATGAGCAGTTCTTC

v_gene: TRBV2
j_gene: TRBJ2-1
d_gene: TRBD2
abundance: NA
CDR3aa: CASRTGTSDHEQFF
CDR3nt: TGTGCCAGCAGAACCGGGACTAGCGATCATGAGCAGTTCTTC

v_gene: TRBV29-1
j_gene: TRBJ1-3
d_gene: NA
abundance: NA
CDR3aa: CSVGQASGNTIYF
CDR3nt: TGCAGCGTTGGACAGGCGAGTGGAAACACCATATATTTT

v_gene: TRBV29-1
j_gene: TRBJ1-1
d_gene: TRBD1
abundance: NA
CDR3aa: CSSLKTGGPNTEAFF
CDR3nt: TGCAGCAGTCTAAAGACAGGGGGGCCGAACACTGAAGCTTTCTTT

v_gene: TRBV6-1
j_gene: TRBJ2-1
d_gene: NA
abundance: NA
CDR3aa: CASSEAGRGNYNEQFF
CDR3nt: TGTGCCAGCAGTGAAGCGGGTCGGGGGAATTACAATGAGCAGTTCTTC

v_gene: TRBV10-3
j_gene: TRBJ2-2
d_gene: NA
abundance: NA
CDR3aa: CAISESGPSNGELFF
CDR3nt: TGTGCCATCAGTGAGTCGGGCCCATCTAACGGGGAGCTGTTTTTT

v_gene: TRBV6-1
j_gene: TRBJ2-3
d_gene: NA
abundance: NA
CDR3aa: CASSESYGGARADTQYF
CDR3nt: TGTGCCAGCAGTGAATCCTACGGGGGCGCGAGGGCAGATACGCAGTATTTT

v_gene: TRBV7-2
j_gene: TRBJ1-2
d_gene: NA
abundance: few
CDR3aa: CASSFDSNYGYTF
CDR3nt: TGTGCCAGCAGCTTCGACAGTAACTATGGCTACACCTTC

v_gene: TRBV18
j_gene: TRBJ1-1
d_gene: TRBD1
abundance: NA
CDR3aa: CASSGQFGTGMRAFF
CDR3nt: TGTGCCAGCTCAGGCCAGTTCGGGACAGGGATGAGGGCTTTCTTT

v_gene: TRBV7-2
j_gene: TRBJ2-1
d_gene: TRBD2
abundance: NA
CDR3aa: CASSGGYQRGANEQFF
CDR3nt: TGTGCCAGCAGCGGCGGGTACCAGCGGGGGGCCAATGAGCAGTTCTTC

v_gene: TRBV29-1
j_gene: TRBJ1-1
d_gene: TRBD1
abundance: NA
CDR3aa: CSFRTGLNTEAFF
CDR3nt: TGCAGCTTCCGGACAGGGCTCAACACTGAAGCTTTCTTT

v_gene: TRBV30
j_gene: TRBJ1-1
d_gene: NA
abundance: NA
CDR3aa: CAWSFGNTEAFF
CDR3nt: TGTGCCTGGAGTTTTGGGAACACTGAAGCTTTCTTT

v_gene: TRBV29-1
j_gene: TRBJ2-1
d_gene: NA
abundance: NA
CDR3aa: CSVGQGLVEFF
CDR3nt: TGCAGCGTAGGACAGGGACTAGTCGAGTTCTTC

v_gene: TRBV10-3
j_gene: TRBJ2-2
d_gene: NA
abundance: NA
CDR3aa: CAISRDTDTGELFF
CDR3nt: TGTGCCATCAGCCGGGACACCGACACCGGGGAGCTGTTTTTT

v_gene: TRBV2
j_gene: TRBJ2-7
d_gene: TRBD1
abundance: NA
CDR3aa: CASNLRDGGQGVPYF
CDR3nt: TGTGCCAGCAACCTAAGGGATGGGGGACAGGGAGTTCCGTACTTC

v_gene: TRBV7-6
j_gene: TRBJ1-1
d_gene: NA
abundance: NA
CDR3aa: CASSLEETNTEAFF
CDR3nt: TGTGCCAGCAGCTTAGAAGAGACGAACACTGAAGCTTTCTTT

v_gene: TRBV7-9
j_gene: TRBJ2-7
d_gene: NA
abundance: few
CDR3aa: CASSPIENEQYF
CDR3nt: TGTGCCAGCAGCCCGATTGAGAACGAGCAGTACTTC

v_gene: TRBV10-1
j_gene: TRBJ1-3
d_gene: NA
abundance: NA
CDR3aa: CASSGNSGNTIYF
CDR3nt: TGCGCCAGCAGTGGCAACTCTGGAAACACCATATATTTT

v_gene: TRBV10-3
j_gene: TRBJ2-3
d_gene: NA
abundance: NA
CDR3aa: CAISEGGRADTQYF
CDR3nt: TGTGCCATCAGTGAGGGGGGGCGGGCAGATACGCAGTATTTT

v_gene: TRBV30
j_gene: TRBJ2-7
d_gene: NA
abundance: few
CDR3aa: CAWRLMGGQGNEQYF
CDR3nt: TGTGCCTGGAGATTGATGGGGGGTCAGGGGAACGAGCAGTACTTC

v_gene: TRBV6-1
j_gene: TRBJ1-4
d_gene: NA
abundance: NA
CDR3aa: CASTQLRAWGEKLFF
CDR3nt: TGTGCCAGCACCCAGTTGAGGGCTTGGGGTGAAAAACTGTTTTTT

v_gene: TRBV7-9
j_gene: TRBJ1-2
d_gene: NA
abundance: NA
CDR3aa: CASSQTGNYGYTF
CDR3nt: TGTGCCAGCAGCCAGACAGGAAACTATGGCTACACCTTC

v_gene: TRBV5-1
j_gene: TRBJ1-5
d_gene: NA
abundance: NA
CDR3aa: CASSLAPVSNQPQHF
CDR3nt: TGCGCCAGCAGCTTGGCCCCGGTTAGCAATCAGCCCCAGCATTTT

v_gene: TRBV4-3
j_gene: TRBJ2-7
d_gene: NA
abundance: NA
CDR3aa: CASSQRISYEQYF
CDR3nt: TGCGCCAGCAGCCAACGGATCTCCTACGAGCAGTACTTC

v_gene: TRBV7-8
j_gene: TRBJ2-7
d_gene: TRBD2
abundance: NA
CDR3aa: CASFRGVSSYEQYF
CDR3nt: TGTGCCAGCTTCCGGGGGGTGAGCTCCTACGAGCAGTACTTC

v_gene: TRBV30
j_gene: TRBJ2-7
d_gene: NA
abundance: NA
CDR3aa: CAWSSGGEQYF
CDR3nt: TGTGCCTGGAGTAGTGGGGGGGAGCAGTACTTC